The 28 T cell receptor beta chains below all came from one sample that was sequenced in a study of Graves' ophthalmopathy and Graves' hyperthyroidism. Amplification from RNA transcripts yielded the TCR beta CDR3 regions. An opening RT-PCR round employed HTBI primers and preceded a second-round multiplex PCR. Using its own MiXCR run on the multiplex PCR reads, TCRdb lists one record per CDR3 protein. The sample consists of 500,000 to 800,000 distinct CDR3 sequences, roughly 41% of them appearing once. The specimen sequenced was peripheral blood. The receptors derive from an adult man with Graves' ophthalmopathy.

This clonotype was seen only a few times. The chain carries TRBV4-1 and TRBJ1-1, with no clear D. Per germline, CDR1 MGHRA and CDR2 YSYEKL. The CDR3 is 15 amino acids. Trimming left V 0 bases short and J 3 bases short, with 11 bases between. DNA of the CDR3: TGCGCCAGCAGCCAAGATCAAGCCGGGTACACTGAAGCTTTCTTT. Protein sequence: CASSQDQAGYTEAFF.

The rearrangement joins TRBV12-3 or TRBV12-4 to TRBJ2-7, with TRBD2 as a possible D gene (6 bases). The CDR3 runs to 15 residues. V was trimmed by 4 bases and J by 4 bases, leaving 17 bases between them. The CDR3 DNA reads TGTGCCAGCAGTTACTCGTCCGGGGGATATTACGAGCAGTACTTC. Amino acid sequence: CASSYSSGGYYEQYF.

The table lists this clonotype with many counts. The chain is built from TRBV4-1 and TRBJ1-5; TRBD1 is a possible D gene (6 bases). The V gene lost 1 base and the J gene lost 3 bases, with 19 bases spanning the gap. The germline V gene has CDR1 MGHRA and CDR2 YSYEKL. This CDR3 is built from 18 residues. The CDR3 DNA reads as TGCGCCAGCAGCCAAGGCCTCAGGGGCAGCCTTAACAATCAGCCCCAGCATTTT. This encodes CASSQGLRGSLNNQPQHF.

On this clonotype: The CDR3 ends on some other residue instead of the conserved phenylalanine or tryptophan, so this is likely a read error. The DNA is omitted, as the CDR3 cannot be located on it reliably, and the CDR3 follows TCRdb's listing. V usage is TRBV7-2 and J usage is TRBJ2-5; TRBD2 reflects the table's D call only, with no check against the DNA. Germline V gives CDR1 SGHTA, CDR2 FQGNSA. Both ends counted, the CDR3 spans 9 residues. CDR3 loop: CASSAGLAG.

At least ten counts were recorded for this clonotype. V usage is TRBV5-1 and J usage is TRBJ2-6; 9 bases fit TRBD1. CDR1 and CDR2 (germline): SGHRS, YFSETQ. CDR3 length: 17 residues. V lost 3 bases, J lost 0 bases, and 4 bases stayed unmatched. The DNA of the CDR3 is TGCGCCAGCAGCTCCTCGACAGGGGGCTCTGGGGCCAACGTCCTGACTTTC. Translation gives CASSSSTGGSGANVLTF.

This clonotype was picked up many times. The CDR3 reads CASSMTLSAGANVLTF. DNA of the CDR3: TGTGCCAGCAGTATGACTCTTAGCGCTGGGGCCAACGTCCTGACTTTC. V is TRBV5-6 and J is TRBJ2-6, with a weak D call TRBD2 (5 bases). Per germline, CDR1 SGHDT and CDR2 YYEEEE. The CDR3 runs to 16 residues. Between the trimmed V and J ends, which lost 5 bases and 2 bases, there was a span of 14 bases.

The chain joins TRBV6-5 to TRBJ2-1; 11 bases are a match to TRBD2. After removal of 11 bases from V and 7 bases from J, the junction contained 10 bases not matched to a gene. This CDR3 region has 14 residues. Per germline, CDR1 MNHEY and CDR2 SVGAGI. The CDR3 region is CAGSGLAGGNEQFF. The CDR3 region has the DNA TGTGCCGGTTCCGGCTTAGCGGGAGGGAATGAGCAGTTCTTC.

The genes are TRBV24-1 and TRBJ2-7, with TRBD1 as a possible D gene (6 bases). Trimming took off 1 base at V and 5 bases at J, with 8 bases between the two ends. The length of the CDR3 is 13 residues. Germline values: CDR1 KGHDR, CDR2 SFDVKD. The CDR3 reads CATSDFGGHEQYF. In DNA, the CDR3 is TGTGCCACCAGTGATTTTGGGGGCCACGAGCAGTACTTC.

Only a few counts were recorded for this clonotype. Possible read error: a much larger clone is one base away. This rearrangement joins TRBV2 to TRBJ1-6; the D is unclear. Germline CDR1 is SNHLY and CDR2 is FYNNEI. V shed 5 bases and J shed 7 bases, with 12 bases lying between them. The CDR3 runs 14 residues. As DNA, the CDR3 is TGTGCCAGCAGTCCAGGCCTACGAAATTCACCCCTCCACTTT. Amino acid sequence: CASSPGLRNSPLHF.

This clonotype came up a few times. In DNA form, the CDR3 reads TGCGCCAGCAGCCTCGGGGGATATAACACCGGGGAGCTGTTTTTT. Translation gives CASSLGGYNTGELFF. V is TRBV5-1 and J is TRBJ2-2; D possibly corresponds to TRBD2 (6 bases). CDR1 is SGHRS, CDR2 YFSETQ, per germline. V lost 4 bases, J lost 2 bases, and 12 bases lay in between. The CDR3 loop spans 15 amino acids.

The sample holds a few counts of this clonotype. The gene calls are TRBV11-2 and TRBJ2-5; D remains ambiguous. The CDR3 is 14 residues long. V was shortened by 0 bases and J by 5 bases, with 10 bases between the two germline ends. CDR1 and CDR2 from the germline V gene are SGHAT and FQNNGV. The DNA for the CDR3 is TGTGCCAGCAGCTTAGAGTCGGTGGGCGAGACCCAGTACTTC. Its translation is CASSLESVGETQYF.

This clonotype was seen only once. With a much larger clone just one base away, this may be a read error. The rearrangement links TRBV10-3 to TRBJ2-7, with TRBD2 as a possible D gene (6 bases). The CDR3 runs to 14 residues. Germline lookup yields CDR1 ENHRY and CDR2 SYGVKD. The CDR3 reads CASNPGGISNEQYF. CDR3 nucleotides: TGTGCCAGCAACCCGGGCGGGATCTCCAACGAGCAGTACTTC.

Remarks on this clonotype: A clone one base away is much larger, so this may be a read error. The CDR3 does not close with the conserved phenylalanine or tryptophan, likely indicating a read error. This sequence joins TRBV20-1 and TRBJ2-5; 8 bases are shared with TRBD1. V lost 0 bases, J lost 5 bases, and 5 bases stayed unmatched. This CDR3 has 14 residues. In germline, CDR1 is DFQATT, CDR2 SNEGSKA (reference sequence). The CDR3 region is CSARDQAGGETQYS. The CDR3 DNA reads TGCAGTGCTAGAGATCAGGCAGGGGGCGAGACCCAGTACTCC.

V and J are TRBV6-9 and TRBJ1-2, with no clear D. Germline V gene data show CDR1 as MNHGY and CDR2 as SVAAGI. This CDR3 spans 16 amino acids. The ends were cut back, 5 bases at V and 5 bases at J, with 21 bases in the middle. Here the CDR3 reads CASSEGTWASVYGYTF. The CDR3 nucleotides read TGTGCCAGCAGTGAAGGCACGTGGGCTTCGGTATATGGCTACACCTTC.

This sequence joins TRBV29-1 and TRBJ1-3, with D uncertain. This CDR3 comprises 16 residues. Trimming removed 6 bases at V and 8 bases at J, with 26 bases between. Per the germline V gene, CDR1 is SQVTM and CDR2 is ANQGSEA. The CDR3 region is CSVSAGDTGELDTIYF. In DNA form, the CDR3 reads TGCAGCGTGTCAGCGGGAGATACCGGGGAGCTGGACACCATATATTTT.

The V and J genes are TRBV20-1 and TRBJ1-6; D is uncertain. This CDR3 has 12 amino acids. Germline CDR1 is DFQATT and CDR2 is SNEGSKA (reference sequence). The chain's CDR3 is CSTHRGNSPLHF. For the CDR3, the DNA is TGCAGCACCCACCGGGGTAATTCACCCCTCCACTTT.

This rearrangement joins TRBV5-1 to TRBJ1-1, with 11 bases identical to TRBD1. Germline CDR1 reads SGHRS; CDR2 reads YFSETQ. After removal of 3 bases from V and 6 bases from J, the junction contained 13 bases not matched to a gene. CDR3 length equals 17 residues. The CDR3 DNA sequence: TGCGCCAGCAGCTGGAAAACAACGGGACAGGGGGTTGCTGAAGCTTTCTTT. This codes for CASSWKTTGQGVAEAFF. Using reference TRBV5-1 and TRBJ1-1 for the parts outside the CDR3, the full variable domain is KAGVTQTPRYLIKTRGQQVTLSCSPISGHRSVSWYQQTPGQGLQFLFEYFSETQRNKGNFPGRFSGRQFSNSRSEMNVSTLELGDSALYLCASSWKTTGQGVAEAFFGQGTRLTVV.

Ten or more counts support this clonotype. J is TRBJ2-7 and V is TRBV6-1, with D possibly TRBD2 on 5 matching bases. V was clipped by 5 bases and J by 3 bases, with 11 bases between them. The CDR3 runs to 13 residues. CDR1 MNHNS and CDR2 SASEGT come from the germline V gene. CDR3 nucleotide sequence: TGTGCCAGCAGTACAGCGGAACGCTACGAGCAGTACTTC. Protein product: CASSTAERYEQYF.

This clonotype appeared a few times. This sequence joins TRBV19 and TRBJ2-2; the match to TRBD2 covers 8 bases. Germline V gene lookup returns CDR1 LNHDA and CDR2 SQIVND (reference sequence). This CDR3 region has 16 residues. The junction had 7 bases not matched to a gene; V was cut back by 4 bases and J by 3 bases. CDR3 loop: CASSRGLAGYTGELFF. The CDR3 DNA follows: TGTGCCAGTAGTAGGGGGCTAGCGGGTTACACCGGGGAGCTGTTTTTT.

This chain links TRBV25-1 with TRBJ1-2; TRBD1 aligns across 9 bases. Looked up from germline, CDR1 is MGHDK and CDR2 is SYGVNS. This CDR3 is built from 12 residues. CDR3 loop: CARGDRAYGYTF. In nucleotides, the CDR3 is TGTGCTAGAGGGGACAGGGCCTATGGCTACACCTTC.

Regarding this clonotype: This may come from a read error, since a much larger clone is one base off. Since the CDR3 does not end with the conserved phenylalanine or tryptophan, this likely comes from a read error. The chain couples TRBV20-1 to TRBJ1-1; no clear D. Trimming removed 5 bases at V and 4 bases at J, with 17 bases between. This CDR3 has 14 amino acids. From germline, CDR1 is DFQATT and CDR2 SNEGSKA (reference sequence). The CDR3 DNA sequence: TGCAGTGCTTCTCGCGAGGGATGGGGCACTGAAGCTTTCCTT. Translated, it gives CSASREGWGTEAFL.

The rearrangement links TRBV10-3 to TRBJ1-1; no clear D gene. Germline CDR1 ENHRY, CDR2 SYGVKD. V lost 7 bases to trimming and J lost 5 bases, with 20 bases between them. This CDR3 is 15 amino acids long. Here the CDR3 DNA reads TGTGCCATCAAGTCCGCGGACTCCCGAGGAACTGAAGCTTTCTTT. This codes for CAIKSADSRGTEAFF.

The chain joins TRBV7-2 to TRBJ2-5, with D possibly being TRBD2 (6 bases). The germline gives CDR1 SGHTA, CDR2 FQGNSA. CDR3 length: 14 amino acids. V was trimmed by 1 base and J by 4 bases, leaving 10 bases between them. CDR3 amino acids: CASSLGGLLETQYF. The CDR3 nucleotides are TGTGCCAGCAGCTTAGGGGGACTTCTAGAGACCCAGTACTTC.

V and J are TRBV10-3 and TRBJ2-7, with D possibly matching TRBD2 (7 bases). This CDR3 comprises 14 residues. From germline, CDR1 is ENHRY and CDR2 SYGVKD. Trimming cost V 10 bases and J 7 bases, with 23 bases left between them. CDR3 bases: TGTGCCACCCAAGATAGGGGGGACGGGAGGGAGCAGTACTTC. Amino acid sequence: CATQDRGDGREQYF.

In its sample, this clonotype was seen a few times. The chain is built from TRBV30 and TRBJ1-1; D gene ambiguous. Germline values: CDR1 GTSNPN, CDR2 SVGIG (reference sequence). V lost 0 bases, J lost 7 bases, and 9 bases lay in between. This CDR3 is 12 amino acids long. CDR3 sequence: CAWSVHYSEAFF. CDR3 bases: TGTGCCTGGAGTGTACACTATAGTGAAGCTTTCTTT. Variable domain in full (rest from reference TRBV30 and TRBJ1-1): SQTIHQWPATLVQPVGSPLSLECTVEGTSNPNLYWYRQAAGRGLQLLFYSVGIGQISSEVPQNLSASRPQDRQFILSSKKLLLSDSGFYLCAWSVHYSEAFFGQGTRLTVV.

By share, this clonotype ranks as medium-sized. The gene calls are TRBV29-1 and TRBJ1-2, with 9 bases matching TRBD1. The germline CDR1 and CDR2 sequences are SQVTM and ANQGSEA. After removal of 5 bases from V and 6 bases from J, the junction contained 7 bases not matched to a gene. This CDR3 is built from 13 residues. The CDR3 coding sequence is TGCAGCGTTCCGTGGGACAGGGAAAATGGCTACACCTTC. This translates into CSVPWDRENGYTF.

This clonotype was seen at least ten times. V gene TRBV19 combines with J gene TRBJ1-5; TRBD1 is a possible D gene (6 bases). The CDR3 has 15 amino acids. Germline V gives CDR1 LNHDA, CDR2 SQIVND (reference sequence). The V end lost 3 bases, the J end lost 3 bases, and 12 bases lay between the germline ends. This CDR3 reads CASSMIRDTNQPQHF. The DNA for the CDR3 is TGTGCCAGTAGTATGATTCGGGACACCAATCAGCCCCAGCATTTT.

CDR3: CASSATGTGRFYEQYF. The CDR3 nucleotides are TGTGCCAGCAGCGCCACCGGGACAGGAAGGTTCTACGAGCAGTACTTC. The V and J genes are TRBV2 and TRBJ2-7, with 8 bases that match TRBD1. The CDR3 has 16 amino acids. V was pared by 6 bases and J by 3 bases, with 13 bases of the junction left unmatched. Germline V gene lookup returns CDR1 SNHLY and CDR2 FYNNEI. The variable domain in full, completed from reference TRBV2 and TRBJ2-7, reads EPEVTQTPSHQVTQMGQEVILRCVPISNHLYFYWYRQILGQKVEFLVSFYNNEISEKSEIFDDQFSVERPDGSNFTLKIRSTKLEDSAMYFCASSATGTGRFYEQYFGPGTRLTVT.